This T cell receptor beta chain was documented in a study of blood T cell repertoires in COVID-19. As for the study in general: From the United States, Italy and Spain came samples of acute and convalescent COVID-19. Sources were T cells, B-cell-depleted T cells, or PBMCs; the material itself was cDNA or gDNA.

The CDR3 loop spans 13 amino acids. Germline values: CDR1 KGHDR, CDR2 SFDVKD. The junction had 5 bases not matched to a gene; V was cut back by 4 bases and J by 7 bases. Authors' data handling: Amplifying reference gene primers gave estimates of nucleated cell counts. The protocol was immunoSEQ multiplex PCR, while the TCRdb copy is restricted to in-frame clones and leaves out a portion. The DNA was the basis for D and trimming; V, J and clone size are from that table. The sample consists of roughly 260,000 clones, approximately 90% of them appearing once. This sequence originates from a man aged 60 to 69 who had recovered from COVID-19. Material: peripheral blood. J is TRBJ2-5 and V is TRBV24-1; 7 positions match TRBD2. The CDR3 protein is CATSDHTGGTQYF. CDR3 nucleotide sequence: TGTGCCACCAGTGACCACACGGGGGGGACCCAGTACTTC.